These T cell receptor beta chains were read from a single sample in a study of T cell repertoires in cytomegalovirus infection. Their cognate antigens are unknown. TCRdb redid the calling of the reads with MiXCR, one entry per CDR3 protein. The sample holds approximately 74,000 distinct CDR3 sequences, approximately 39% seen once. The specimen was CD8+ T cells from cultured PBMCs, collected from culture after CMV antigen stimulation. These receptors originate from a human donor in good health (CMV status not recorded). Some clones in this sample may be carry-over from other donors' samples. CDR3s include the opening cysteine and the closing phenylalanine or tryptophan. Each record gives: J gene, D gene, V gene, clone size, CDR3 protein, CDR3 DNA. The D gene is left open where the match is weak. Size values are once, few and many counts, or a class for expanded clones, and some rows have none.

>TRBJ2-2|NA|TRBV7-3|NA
CASSLVAPPFKGNTGELFF
TGTGCCAGCAGCTTAGTGGCGCCACCCTTCAAGGGAAACACCGGGGAGCTGTTTTTT
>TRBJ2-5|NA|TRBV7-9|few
CASSPSPLTGETQYF
TGTGCCAGCAGCCCGTCTCCCCTAACTGGAGAGACCCAGTACTTC
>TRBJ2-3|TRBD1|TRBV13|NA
CASSTGDGDRTDTQYF
TGTGCCAGCAGCACCGGTGATGGGGACAGGACAGATACGCAGTATTTT
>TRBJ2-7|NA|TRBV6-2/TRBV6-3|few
CASSYRTASYEQYF
TGTGCCAGCAGTTACCGGACAGCATCCTACGAGCAGTACTTC
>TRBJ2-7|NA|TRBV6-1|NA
CASSSRQEGYEQYF
TGTGCCAGCAGTTCGAGGCAGGAGGGCTACGAGCAGTACTTC
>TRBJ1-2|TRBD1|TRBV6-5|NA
CASSYGSQGHGYTF
TGTGCCAGCAGTTACGGTTCACAGGGGCATGGCTACACCTTC
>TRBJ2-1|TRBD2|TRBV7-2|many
CASSLLRGSNNEQFF
TGTGCCAGCAGCTTGTTGCGGGGGTCTAACAATGAGCAGTTCTTC
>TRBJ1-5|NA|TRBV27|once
CASSWGLGQPQHF
TGTGCCAGCAGTTGGGGGCTCGGTCAGCCCCAGCATTTT
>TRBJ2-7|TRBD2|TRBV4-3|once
CASSQFLAATYEQYF
TGCGCCAGCAGCCAATTTCTAGCGGCCACCTACGAGCAGTACTTC
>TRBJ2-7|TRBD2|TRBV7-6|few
CASSSSRGGTITYEQYF
TGTGCCAGCAGCTCTTCGCGGGGGGGTACTATTACCTACGAGCAGTACTTC
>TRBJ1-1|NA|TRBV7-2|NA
CASSHQQGGPEAFF
TGTGCCAGCAGCCACCAACAGGGTGGGCCTGAAGCTTTCTTT
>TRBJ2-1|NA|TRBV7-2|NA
CASSPRPGSTEWVNEQFF
TGTGCCAGCAGCCCGCGTCCGGGATCTACCGAGTGGGTCAATGAGCAGTTCTTC
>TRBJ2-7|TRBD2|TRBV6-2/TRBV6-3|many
CASSYLGLAGDPRNEQYF
TGTGCCAGCAGTTACTTAGGACTAGCGGGGGACCCGAGGAACGAGCAGTACTTC
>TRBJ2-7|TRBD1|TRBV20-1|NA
CSARGPGQGSHEQYF
TGCAGTGCCAGAGGACCGGGACAGGGGTCCCACGAGCAGTACTTC
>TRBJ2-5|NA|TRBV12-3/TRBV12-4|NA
CASTLGETQYF
TGTGCCAGCACTTTGGGGGAGACCCAGTACTTC
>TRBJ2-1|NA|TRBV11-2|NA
CASSLVPVRGSDEQFF
TGTGCCAGCAGCTTAGTGCCAGTCCGGGGGTCGGATGAGCAGTTCTTC
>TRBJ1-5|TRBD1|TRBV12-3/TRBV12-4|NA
CASSFGLRGQPQHF
TGTGCCAGCAGTTTTGGGCTCAGGGGGCAGCCCCAGCATTTT
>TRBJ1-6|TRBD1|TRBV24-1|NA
CATSDRDRITYNSPLHF
TGTGCCACCAGTGATCGGGACAGGATCACCTATAATTCACCCCTCCACTTT
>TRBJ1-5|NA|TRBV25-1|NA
CASSDWGAGNQPQHF
TGTGCCAGCAGTGATTGGGGGGCAGGCAATCAGCCCCAGCATTTT
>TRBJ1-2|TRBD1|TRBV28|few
CASRLTGTDRSGYTF
TGTGCCAGCAGGCTAACCGGGACAGACCGTTCTGGCTACACCTTC
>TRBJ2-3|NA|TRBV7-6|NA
CASSLGPPGEFGDTQYF
TGTGCTAGCAGCTTAGGCCCTCCAGGCGAATTCGGTGATACGCAGTATTTT
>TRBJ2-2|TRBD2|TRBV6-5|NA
CASSYDARTSVSGELFF
TGTGCCAGCAGTTACGACGCCCGGACTAGCGTAAGCGGGGAGCTGTTTTTT
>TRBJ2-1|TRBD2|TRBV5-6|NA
CASSLTSGGDSYNEQFF
TGTGCCAGCAGCTTGACTAGCGGGGGGGACTCCTACAATGAGCAGTTCTTC